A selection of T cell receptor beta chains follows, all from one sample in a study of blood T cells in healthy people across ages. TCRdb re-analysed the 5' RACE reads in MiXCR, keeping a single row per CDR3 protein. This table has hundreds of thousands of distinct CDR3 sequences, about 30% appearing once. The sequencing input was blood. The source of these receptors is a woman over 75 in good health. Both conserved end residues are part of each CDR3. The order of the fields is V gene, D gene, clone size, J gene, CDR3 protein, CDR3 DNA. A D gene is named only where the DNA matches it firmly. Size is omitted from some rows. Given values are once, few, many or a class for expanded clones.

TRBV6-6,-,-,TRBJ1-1,CASSYTEAFF,TGTGCCAGCAGTTACACTGAAGCTTTCTTT
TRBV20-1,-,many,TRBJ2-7,CSATTFSRDGSYEQYF,TGCAGTGCAACTACATTCTCCCGGGACGGCTCCTACGAGCAGTACTTC
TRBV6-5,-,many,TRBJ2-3,CASRAPGLDTQYF,TGTGCCAGCAGGGCCCCAGGGTTGGATACGCAGTATTTT
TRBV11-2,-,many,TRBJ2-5,CASSLDPRTQYF,TGTGCCAGCAGCTTAGATCCTCGGACCCAGTACTTC
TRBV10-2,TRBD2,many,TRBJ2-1,CASSEAGAYNEQFF,TGCGCCAGCAGTGAAGCGGGGGCATACAATGAGCAGTTCTTC
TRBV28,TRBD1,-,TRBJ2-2,CASSLYGTGNTGELFF,TGTGCCAGCAGTTTATACGGGACAGGGAACACCGGGGAGCTGTTTTTT
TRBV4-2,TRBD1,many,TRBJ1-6,CASSQGNGQGWSPLHF,TGTGCCAGCAGCCAAGGTAACGGACAGGGATGGTCACCCCTCCACTTT
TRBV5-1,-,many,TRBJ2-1,CASSLRLAEFYNEQFF,TGCGCCAGCAGCTTGAGACTTGCTGAATTTTACAATGAGCAGTTCTTC
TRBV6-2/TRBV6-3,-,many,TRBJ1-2,CASSTSLGRYGYTF,TGTGCCAGCAGTACTAGTCTCGGGCGCTATGGCTACACCTTC
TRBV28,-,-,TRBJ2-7,CASSNTGRYEQYF,TGTGCCAGCAGTAATACCGGGAGATACGAGCAGTACTTC
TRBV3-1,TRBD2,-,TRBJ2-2,CASSQAAGDLLRTGELFF,TGTGCCAGCAGCCAAGCCGCGGGGGACCTATTAAGGACCGGGGAGCTGTTTTTT
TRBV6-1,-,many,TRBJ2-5,CASSVRAGWETQYF,TGTGCCAGCAGTGTCCGGGCAGGGTGGGAGACCCAGTACTTC
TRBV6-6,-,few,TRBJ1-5,CASNGQNDQPQHF,TGTGCCAGCAATGGACAGAACGATCAGCCCCAGCATTTT
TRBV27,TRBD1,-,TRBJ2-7,CASSKTGGAIYEQYF,TGTGCCAGCAGCAAGACAGGGGGCGCGATCTACGAGCAGTACTTC
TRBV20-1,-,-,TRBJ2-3,CSARHSIGTLPTDTQYF,TGCAGTGCTAGACACAGTATCGGGACTCTCCCCACAGATACGCAGTATTTT
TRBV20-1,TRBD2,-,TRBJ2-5,CSAYSSGRAETQYF,TGCAGTGCTTATTCTAGCGGGAGGGCGGAGACCCAGTACTTC
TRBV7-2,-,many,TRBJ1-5,CASSLRRGNQPQHF,TGTGCCAGCAGCTTAAGGCGCGGCAATCAGCCCCAGCATTTT
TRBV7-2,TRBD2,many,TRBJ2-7,CASSLEGGGVYGYEQYF,TGTGCCAGCAGCTTAGAGGGCGGGGGGGTCTATGGCTACGAGCAGTACTTC
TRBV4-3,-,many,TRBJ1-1,CASSPGRQGTEAFF,TGCGCCAGCAGCCCGGGCCGGCAAGGCACTGAAGCTTTCTTT
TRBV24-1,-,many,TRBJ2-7,CATSDSRISPYEQYF,TGTGCCACCAGTGATTCCAGGATTTCCCCTTACGAGCAGTACTTC
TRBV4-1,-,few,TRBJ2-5,CASSQDGGFQETQYF,TGCGCCAGCAGCCAAGATGGCGGCTTCCAAGAGACCCAGTACTTC
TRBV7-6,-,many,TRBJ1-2,CASSLFPPDGQNYGYTF,TGTGCCAGCAGCTTATTTCCCCCAGACGGGCAGAACTATGGCTACACCTTC
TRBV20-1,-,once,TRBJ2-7,CSVPRVSYEQYF,TGCAGCGTCCCCAGGGTGTCCTACGAGCAGTACTTC
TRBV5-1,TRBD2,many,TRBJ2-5,CASSLGGGAAYEQYF,TGCGCCAGCAGCTTGGGCGGGGGGGCCGCCTATGAGCAGTACTTC
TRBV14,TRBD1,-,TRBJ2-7,CASSQGTAAQYF,TGTGCCAGCAGCCAGGGGACAGCGGCACAGTACTTC
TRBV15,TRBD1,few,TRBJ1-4,CATSRGRTGTAAQTLFF,TGTGCCACCAGCAGAGGAAGGACGGGGACAGCAGCCCAAACACTGTTTTTT
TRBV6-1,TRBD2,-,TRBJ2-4,CASSVGGTYEQDF,TGTGCCAGCAGTGTGGGGGGGACCTACGAGCAGGACTTC
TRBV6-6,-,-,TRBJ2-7,CASRYREDYEQYF,TGTGCCAGCAGGTACAGGGAAGACTACGAGCAGTACTTC
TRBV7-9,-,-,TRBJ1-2,CVSSLDSEYGYTF,TGTGTCAGCAGCTTAGACTCTGAGTATGGCTACACCTTC
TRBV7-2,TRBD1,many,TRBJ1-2,CASSLALIGQGDYGYTF,TGTGCCAGCAGCTTAGCGCTAATTGGTCAGGGGGACTATGGCTACACCTTC
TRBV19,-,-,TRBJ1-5,CASSNPKGLSPPQHF,TGTGCCAGTAGTAATCCGAAGGGGTTAAGTCCGCCCCAGCATTTT
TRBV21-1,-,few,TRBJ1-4,CASSKGRQGVCEKLFF,TGTGCCAGCAGCAAAGGACGGCAGGGAGTATGTGAAAAACTGTTTTTT
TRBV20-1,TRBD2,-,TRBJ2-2,CSAASGGAPGELFF,TGCAGTGCTGCCAGCGGGGGGGCCCCCGGGGAGCTGTTTTTT
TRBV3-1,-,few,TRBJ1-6,CASSQGQNSPLHF,TGTGCCAGCAGCCAAGGACAGAATTCACCCCTCCACTTT
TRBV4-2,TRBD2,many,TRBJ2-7,CASSRRLAGDYYNEQYF,TGTGCCAGCAGCCGTAGACTAGCGGGGGATTACTACAATGAGCAGTACTTC
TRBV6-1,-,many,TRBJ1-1,CASSVQGVNTEAFF,TGTGCCAGCAGTGTACAGGGAGTGAACACTGAAGCTTTCTTT
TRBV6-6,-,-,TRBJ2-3,CASTMDEITDTQYF,TGTGCCAGCACTATGGACGAGATCACAGATACGCAGTATTTT
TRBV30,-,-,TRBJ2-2,CAWSVEEKTGELFF,TGTGCCTGGAGTGTGGAGGAGAAGACCGGGGAGCTGTTTTTT
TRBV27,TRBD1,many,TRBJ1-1,CASSFDRGKGRAFF,TGTGCCAGCAGTTTCGACAGGGGAAAGGGAAGAGCTTTCTTT
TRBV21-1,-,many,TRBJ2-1,CASSKKRGQSGKNEQFF,TGTGCCAGCAGCAAAAAGCGGGGACAGTCGGGTAAGAATGAGCAGTTCTTC
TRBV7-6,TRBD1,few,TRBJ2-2,CASSRQGGTGELFF,TGTGCCAGCAGCCGACAGGGGGGCACCGGGGAGCTGTTTTTT
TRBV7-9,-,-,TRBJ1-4,CASSLDRSPNEKLFF,TGTGCCAGCAGCTTAGACAGGTCCCCGAATGAAAAACTGTTTTTT
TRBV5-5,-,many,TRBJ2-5,CASSFPGVGGETQYF,TGTGCCAGCAGCTTCCCGGGGGTGGGCGGCGAGACCCAGTACTTC
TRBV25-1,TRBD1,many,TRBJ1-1,CASSMGQGSAFF,TGTGCCAGCAGTATGGGACAGGGCTCGGCTTTCTTT
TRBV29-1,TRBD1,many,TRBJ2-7,CSVFGQGHEQYF,TGCAGCGTGTTCGGACAGGGCCACGAGCAGTACTTC
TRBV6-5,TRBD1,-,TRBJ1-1,CASSRPGTVGTEAFF,TGTGCCAGCAGCCGTCCCGGGACAGTGGGGACTGAAGCTTTCTTT
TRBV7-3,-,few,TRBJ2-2,CASRRTTAANTGELFF,TGTGCCAGCAGGCGGACGACAGCTGCGAACACCGGGGAGCTGTTTTTT
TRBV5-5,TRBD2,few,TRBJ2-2,CASSQGLGPGELFF,TGTGCCAGCAGCCAAGGACTAGGCCCCGGGGAGCTGTTTTTT
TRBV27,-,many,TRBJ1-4,CASSRYGIQNEKLFF,TGTGCCAGCAGTCGCTACGGAATCCAAAACGAAAAACTGTTTTTT
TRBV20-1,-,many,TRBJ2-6,CSARADGGPGANVLTF,TGCAGTGCTAGAGCCGATGGGGGCCCTGGGGCCAACGTCCTGACTTTC
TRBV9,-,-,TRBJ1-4,CASSGSRSGEKLFF,TGTGCCAGCAGCGGCTCCCGCAGCGGTGAAAAACTGTTTTTT
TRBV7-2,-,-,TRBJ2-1,CASSLEFSSDEQFF,TGTGCCAGCAGCTTAGAGTTTAGTTCAGATGAGCAGTTCTTC
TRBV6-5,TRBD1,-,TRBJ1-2,CASSAGQGRSYGYTF,TGTGCTAGCAGTGCCGGACAGGGGAGGAGCTATGGCTACACCTTC
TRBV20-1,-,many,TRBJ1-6,CSAISDQINSPLHF,TGCAGTGCTATCTCCGACCAAATTAATTCACCCCTCCACTTT
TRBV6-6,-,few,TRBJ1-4,CASSPSGGPNEKLFF,TGTGCCAGCAGCCCCTCCGGGGGCCCGAATGAAAAACTGTTTTTT
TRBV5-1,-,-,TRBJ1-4,CASKPSGTPLGSEKLFF,TGCGCCAGCAAGCCCTCAGGGACACCCTTGGGTAGTGAAAAACTGTTTTTT